This TCR beta chain came from a study of Tregs in tolerant kidney transplant recipients. The CDR3 spans 18 residues. Germline V gene lookup returns CDR1 GTSNPN and CDR2 SVGIG (reference sequence). V lost 7 bases and J lost 0, with 22 bases in between. Comments on this clone: The antigen remains undetermined.

Profiled with immunoSEQ multiplex PCR; TCRdb holds only in-frame clones, not every one. The repertoire consists of roughly 99,000 clones, with 90% to 95% occurring once and the leading ten covering approximately 0.48%. Study-wide points: Activated donor B cell expansion appeared to reveal the most relevant donor-specific TCRbeta repertoire.

Here the sequenced sample was CD4+ T cells from blood, taken before the transplant. The TCR sequence derives from a human donor who received a combined kidney and bone marrow transplant. The V call is TRBV30, the J call TRBJ2-6; the D is unclear. CDR3 protein: CASLRPIKRFSGANVLTF. The DNA for the CDR3 is TGTGCCTCCCTACGCCCTATTAAACGGTTCTCTGGGGCCAACGTCCTGACTTTC.